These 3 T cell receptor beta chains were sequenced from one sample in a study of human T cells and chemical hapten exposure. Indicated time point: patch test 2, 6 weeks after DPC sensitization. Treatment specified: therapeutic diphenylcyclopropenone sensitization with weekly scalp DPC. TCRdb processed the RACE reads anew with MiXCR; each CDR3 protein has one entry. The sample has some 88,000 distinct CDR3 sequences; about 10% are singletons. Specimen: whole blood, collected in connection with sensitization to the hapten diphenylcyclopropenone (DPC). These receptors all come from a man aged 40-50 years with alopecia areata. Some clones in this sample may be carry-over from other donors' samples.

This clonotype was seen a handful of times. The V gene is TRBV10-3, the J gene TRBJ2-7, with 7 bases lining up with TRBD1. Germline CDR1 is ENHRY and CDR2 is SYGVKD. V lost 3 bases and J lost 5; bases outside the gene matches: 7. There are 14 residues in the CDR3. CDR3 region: CAISDRQGIHEQYV. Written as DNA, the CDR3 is TGTGCCATCAGTGATCGACAGGGAATACACGAGCAGTACGTC.

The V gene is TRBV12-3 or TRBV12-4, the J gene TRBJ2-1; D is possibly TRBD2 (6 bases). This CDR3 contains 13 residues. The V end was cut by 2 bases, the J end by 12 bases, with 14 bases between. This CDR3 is CASSLTRDGGQFF. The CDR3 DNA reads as TGTGCCAGCAGTTTAACTAGGGACGGGGGGCAGTTCTTC.

DNA of the CDR3: TGCGCCAGCAGCCAAGATAAGACCGTCCCCATTGGCTTTAGCAACATTCAGTACTTC. Its protein product is CASSQDKTVPIGFSNIQYF. V usage is TRBV4-1 and J usage is TRBJ2-4; D unresolved. The CDR3 consists of 19 residues. V was pared by 0 bases and J by 7 bases, with 25 bases between. CDR1 is MGHRA, CDR2 YSYEKL, per germline.